The 19 T cell receptor beta chains below all came from one sample that was sequenced in a study of vaccination and CD4 T cells after COVID-19. Cultured CD4+ T cells had their DNA profiled by the Oncomine TCR Beta short-read assay. TCRdb re-derived calls from the PCR reads in MiXCR, one entry per CDR3 protein. The sample records some 11,000 distinct CDR3 sequences, around 73% being singletons. Treatment meaning: roughly nine-day PBMC culture with coronavirus spike peptide pools or control peptides (ViraFEST assay). These TCRs are of unknown antigen specificity. Input material: CD4+ T cells from blood, cultured in vitro. Receptors originate from a human donor who had recovered from COVID-19.

This clonotype was counted only a few times. This rearrangement joins TRBV20-1 to TRBJ2-5; TRBD2 matches at 13 bases. Trimming at V came to 6 bases and at J to 5 bases, leaving 6 bases not matched to a gene. Per germline, CDR1 DFQATT and CDR2 SNEGSKA (reference sequence). This CDR3 comprises 14 residues. CDR3 region: CSASTSGRRETQYF. The CDR3 nucleotides read TGCAGTGCCTCGACTAGCGGGAGGAGGGAGACCCAGTACTTC.

The chain recombines TRBV5-1 with TRBJ2-3; 12 bases are a match to TRBD2. The V segment lost 0 bases and the J segment 5 bases; nucleotides outside the gene matches: 4. Germline V CDR1 and CDR2: SGHRS, YFSETQ. The CDR3 contains 16 residues. The CDR3 nucleotides read TGCGCCAGCAGCTTGGGACTAGCGGGAGCAGGAGATACGCAGTATTTT. Protein: CASSLGLAGAGDTQYF.

This clonotype was counted a few times. This chain connects TRBV6-1 to TRBJ1-6; D is unresolved. V lost 4 bases and J lost 4, with 8 bases in between. The germline CDR1 and CDR2 sequences are MNHNS and SASEGT. CDR3 size: 14 residues. The chain's CDR3 is CASSAGPYNSPLHF. CDR3 in DNA: TGTGCCAGCAGTGCCGGACCTTATAATTCACCCCTCCACTTT.

V and J are TRBV6-2 or TRBV6-3 and TRBJ2-7; D might be TRBD1 (5 bases). The CDR3 covers 13 residues. The germline CDR1 and CDR2 sequences are MNHEY and SVGEGT. The V end was cut by 6 bases, the J end by 0 bases, with 9 bases between. CDR3 in DNA: TGTGCCAGCAGCAGGGTCAGCTCCTACGAGCAGTACTTC. Translating it yields CASSRVSSYEQYF.

This rearrangement joins TRBV15 to TRBJ2-6; D is uncertain. Per the germline V gene, CDR1 is LNHNV and CDR2 is YYDKDF (reference sequence). This CDR3 spans 16 amino acids. The V and J ends lost 3 bases and 4 bases respectively, with 13 bases between them. The CDR3 coding sequence is TGTGCCACCAGCAGGCGGCAAAGCGCGGGGGCCAACGTCCTGACTTTC. It translates to CATSRRQSAGANVLTF.

Here the CDR3 reads CSARRQSNYGYTF. The DNA for the CDR3 is TGCAGTGCTAGGCGGCAGTCTAACTATGGCTACACCTTC. This chain joins TRBV20-1 and TRBJ1-2; D not certain. CDR3 length: 13 amino acids. V dropped 3 bases and J dropped 0 bases, with 8 bases sitting between them. CDR1 is DFQATT and CDR2 is SNEGSKA in the germline V gene (reference sequence).

This clonotype was detected only once. This rearrangement joins TRBV7-8 to TRBJ2-5, with D perhaps being TRBD1 or TRBD2 (6 bases each). Germline CDR1 and CDR2: SGHVS and FQNEAQ. The CDR3 covers 14 residues. Trimming cost V 1 base and J 6 bases, with 12 bases left between them. CDR3 nucleotide sequence: TGTGCCAGCAGCTTAGTGGGGGGCGTCAAGACCCAGTACTTC. Amino acids: CASSLVGGVKTQYF.

The chain carries TRBV20-1 and TRBJ1-1; weak D call: TRBD1 (6 bases). The germline V gene has CDR1 DFQATT and CDR2 SNEGSKA (reference sequence). Trimming left V 2 bases short and J 1 base short, with 11 bases between. The CDR3 is 14 amino acids. The CDR3 DNA sequence: TGCAGTGCTAGACCCGGGGGCAGGAACACTGAAGCTTTCTTT. It specifies CSARPGGRNTEAFF.

The J gene is TRBJ2-5, the V gene TRBV6-1, with D perhaps TRBD1 (6 bases). This CDR3 is built from 13 residues. Germline V gene lookup returns CDR1 MNHNS and CDR2 SASEGT. The germline V and J ends were trimmed by 6 bases and 5 bases, with 13 bases remaining between them. In DNA form, the CDR3 reads TGTGCCAGCAGCAACAGGGTGATGGAGACCCAGTACTTC. Protein product: CASSNRVMETQYF.

This clonotype has more than one count but fewer than ten. The chain has TRBV6-1 and TRBJ2-5, with D tentatively TRBD1 or TRBD2 (7 bases each). V gave up 5 bases and J gave up 1 base, with 11 bases separating them. The CDR3 is 14 residues long. Germline CDR1 is MNHNS and CDR2 is SASEGT. The CDR3 nucleotides are TGTGCCAGCAGTCCAGGGGGGGCCCAAGAGACCCAGTACTTC. This codes for CASSPGGAQETQYF.

The J gene is TRBJ2-1, the V gene TRBV11-3, with 14 bases lining up with TRBD2. This CDR3 spans 16 amino acids. After removal of 5 bases from V and 7 bases from J, the junction contained 7 bases not matched to a gene. Germline V gene lookup returns CDR1 SGHNT and CDR2 YENEEA. CDR3: CASSPGTSGSGNEQFF. The DNA for the CDR3 is TGTGCCAGCAGCCCTGGGACTAGCGGGAGTGGGAATGAGCAGTTCTTC. Full variable domain (outside the CDR3, taken from reference TRBV11-3 and TRBJ2-1): EAGVVQSPRYKIIEKKQPVAFWCNPISGHNTLYWYLQNLGQGPELLIRYENEEAVDDSQLPKDRFSAERLKGVDSTLKIQPAELGDSAVYLCASSPGTSGSGNEQFFGPGTRLTVL.

The chain uses TRBV5-1 and TRBJ1-1, with TRBD1 as a possible D gene (5 bases). Trimming took off 4 bases at V and 4 bases at J, with 11 bases between the two ends. Per the germline V gene, CDR1 is SGHRS and CDR2 is YFSETQ. This CDR3 is built from 13 residues. The CDR3: CASSPGMGTEAFF. The CDR3 DNA follows: TGCGCCAGCAGCCCAGGGATGGGCACTGAAGCTTTCTTT.

In its sample, this clonotype was seen a few times. The V call is TRBV10-1, the J call TRBJ2-5, with 12 bases matching TRBD2. Germline values: CDR1 WNHNN, CDR2 SYGVQD (reference sequence). The CDR3 is made up of 20 amino acids. V was clipped by 3 bases and J by 2 bases; unmatched bases: 16. This CDR3 reads CASSDVLLAGGPGRQETQYF. CDR3 nucleotide sequence: TGCGCCAGCAGTGATGTCCTTCTAGCGGGAGGGCCTGGAAGGCAAGAGACCCAGTACTTC.

Notes on this clonotype: At one end the junction does not follow the germline gene, possibly because of a read error. This chain joins TRBV7-3 and TRBJ1-2; D may be TRBD1 (6 bases). The CDR3 consists of 13 residues. Germline CDR1 SGHTA, CDR2 FQGTGA. In DNA form, the CDR3 reads TGTGCCAGCAGCGTAACAGGGATTTGGGGCTACACCTTC. Protein product: CASSVTGIWGYTF.

The chain is built from TRBV20-1 and TRBJ1-2; 8 bases map to TRBD1. The CDR3 length is 19 residues. The trim removed 0 bases at V and 7 bases at J, leaving 22 bases unmatched. Germline CDR1 and CDR2: DFQATT and SNEGSKA (reference sequence). This CDR3 reads CSARDYGRGRGPEYRGYTF. CDR3 DNA sequence: TGCAGTGCTAGAGATTATGGGAGGGGCAGGGGGCCGGAGTATCGTGGCTACACCTTC.

The chain is built from TRBV28 and TRBJ1-5; D may be TRBD1 (5 bases). The CDR3 sequence is 15 residues long. Trimming cost V 6 bases and J 3 bases, with 15 bases left between them. The germline V gene encodes CDR1 MDHEN and CDR2 SYDVKM. For the CDR3, the DNA is TGTGCCAGCAGCCCTTCCAAGGGGAACAATCAGCCCCAGCATTTT. This encodes CASSPSKGNNQPQHF.

The rearrangement joins TRBV19 to TRBJ2-7, with D tentatively TRBD1 (6 bases). CDR3 length: 14 amino acids. V lost 5 bases, J lost 2 bases, and 13 bases lay in between. Germline CDR1 LNHDA, CDR2 SQIVND (reference sequence). The CDR3 DNA reads TGTGCCAGTAGTGTGGACAGACCCCCCTACGAGCAGTACTTC. It specifies CASSVDRPPYEQYF.

In its sample, this clonotype ranks as large. CDR3 bases: TGCAGTGCTAGAGTGCTATACGCAGGCTCGGCCCAGCATTTT. Its translation: CSARVLYAGSAQHF. The chain employs TRBV20-1 and TRBJ1-5; D is ambiguous. The CDR3 totals 14 residues. In germline, CDR1 is DFQATT, CDR2 SNEGSKA (reference sequence). The V end lost 1 base, the J end lost 11 bases, and 18 bases lay between the germline ends.

The chain recombines TRBV6-5 with TRBJ1-2; 7 bases are a match to TRBD1. The CDR3 consists of 12 residues. V lost 0 bases to trimming and J lost 8 bases; unmatched junction nucleotides: 0. Germline V gives CDR1 MNHEY, CDR2 SVGAGI. This CDR3 is CASSYSGGGYTF. In DNA, the CDR3 is TGTGCCAGCAGTTACTCAGGGGGCGGCTACACCTTC.